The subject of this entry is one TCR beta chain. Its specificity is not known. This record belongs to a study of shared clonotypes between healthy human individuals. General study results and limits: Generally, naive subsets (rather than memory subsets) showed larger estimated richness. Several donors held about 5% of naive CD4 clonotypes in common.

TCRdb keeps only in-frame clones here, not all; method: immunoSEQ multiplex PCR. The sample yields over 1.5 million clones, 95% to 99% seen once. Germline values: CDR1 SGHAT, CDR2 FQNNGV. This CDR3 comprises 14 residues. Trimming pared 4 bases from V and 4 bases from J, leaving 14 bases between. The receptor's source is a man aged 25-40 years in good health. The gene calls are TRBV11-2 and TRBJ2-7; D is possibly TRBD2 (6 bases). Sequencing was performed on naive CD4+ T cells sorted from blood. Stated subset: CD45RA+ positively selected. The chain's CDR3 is CASSSLGEDYEQYF. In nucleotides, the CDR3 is TGTGCCAGCAGCTCGCTCGGGGAGGATTACGAGCAGTACTTC.